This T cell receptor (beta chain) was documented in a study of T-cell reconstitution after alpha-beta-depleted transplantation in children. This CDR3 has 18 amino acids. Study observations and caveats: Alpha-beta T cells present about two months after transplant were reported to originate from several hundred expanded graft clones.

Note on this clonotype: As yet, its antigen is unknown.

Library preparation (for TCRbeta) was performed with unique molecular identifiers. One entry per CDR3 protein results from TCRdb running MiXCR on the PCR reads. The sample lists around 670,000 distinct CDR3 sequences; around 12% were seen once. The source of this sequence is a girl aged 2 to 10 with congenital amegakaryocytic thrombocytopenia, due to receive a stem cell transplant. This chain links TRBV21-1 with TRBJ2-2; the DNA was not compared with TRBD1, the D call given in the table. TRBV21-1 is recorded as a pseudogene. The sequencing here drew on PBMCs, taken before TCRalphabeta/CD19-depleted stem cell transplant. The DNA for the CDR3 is TGTGCCAGCAGCTTCCGCTCCATGGCGGGACAGGCGACCGGGGAGCTGTTTTTT. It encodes CASSFRSMAGQATGELFF.